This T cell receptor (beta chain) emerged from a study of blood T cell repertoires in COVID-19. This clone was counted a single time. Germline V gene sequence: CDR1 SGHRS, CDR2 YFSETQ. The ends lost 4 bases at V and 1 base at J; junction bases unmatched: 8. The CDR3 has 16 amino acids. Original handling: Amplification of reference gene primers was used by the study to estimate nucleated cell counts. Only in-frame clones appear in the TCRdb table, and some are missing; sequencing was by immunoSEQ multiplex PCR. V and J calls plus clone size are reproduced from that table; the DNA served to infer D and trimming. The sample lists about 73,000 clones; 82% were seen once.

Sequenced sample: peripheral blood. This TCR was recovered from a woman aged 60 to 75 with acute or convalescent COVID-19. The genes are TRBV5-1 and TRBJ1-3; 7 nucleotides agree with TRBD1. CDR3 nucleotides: TGCGCCAGCAGCATAAACCAGGGGGAGTCTGGAAACACCATATATTTT. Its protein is CASSINQGESGNTIYF.